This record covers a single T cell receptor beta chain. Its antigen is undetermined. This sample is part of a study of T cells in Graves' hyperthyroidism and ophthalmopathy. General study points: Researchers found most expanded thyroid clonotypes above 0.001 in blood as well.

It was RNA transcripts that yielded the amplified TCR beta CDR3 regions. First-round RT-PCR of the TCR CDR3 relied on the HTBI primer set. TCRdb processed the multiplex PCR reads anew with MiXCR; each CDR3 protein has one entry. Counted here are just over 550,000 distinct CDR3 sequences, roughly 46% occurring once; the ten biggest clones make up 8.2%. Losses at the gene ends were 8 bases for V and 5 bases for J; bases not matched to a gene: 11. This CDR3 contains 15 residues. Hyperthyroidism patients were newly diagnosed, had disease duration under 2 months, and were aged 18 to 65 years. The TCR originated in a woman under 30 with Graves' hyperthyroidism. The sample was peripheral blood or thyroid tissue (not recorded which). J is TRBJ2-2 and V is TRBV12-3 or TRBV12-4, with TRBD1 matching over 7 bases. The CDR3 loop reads CASGYMDRTTGELFF. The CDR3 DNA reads TGTGCCAGCGGCTACATGGACAGGACTACCGGGGAGCTGTTTTTT.